The source of this T cell receptor beta chain is a study of blood T cell repertoires in COVID-19. Study context: Acute and convalescent COVID-19 samples came from the United States, Italy and Spain. Nucleic acid was either cDNA or gDNA, and it came from T cells, B-cell-depleted T cells, or PBMCs.

This CDR3 comprises 15 residues. With V trimmed by 2 bases and J by 6 bases, 3 bases remained unmatched. Germline CDR1 reads MNHEY; CDR2 reads SVGEGT. Authors' data handling: Reference gene primer amplification gave nucleated cell count estimates. TCRdb's table, derived via immunoSEQ multiplex PCR, lists solely in-frame clones and lacks some. That table furnishes V, J and clone size, whereas the DNA furnished D and trimming. The table lists more than 110,000 clones, around 80% of them singletons, with around 3.3% in the top ten. The chain combines TRBV6-2 or TRBV6-3 with TRBJ2-2, with 10 bases matching TRBD2. The source of this sequence is a man aged 60-69 years with acute or convalescent COVID-19. The sequencing input was peripheral blood. The CDR3 protein is CASSYRLAGAGELFF. The CDR3 bases are TGTGCCAGCAGTTACCGCCTAGCGGGGGCCGGGGAGCTGTTTTTT.